The 28 T cell receptor beta chains below come from one sample, sequenced in a study of cytomegalovirus exposure and HLA in healthy donors. With 60 Vbeta and 13 Jbeta primers, the PCR was carried out. Only in-frame clones appear in the TCRdb table, and some are missing; sequencing was by immunoSEQ multiplex PCR. The table gives 95,000 to 150,000 clones; the top ten clones make up roughly 3.5% of it. Material: PBMCs. The receptors stem from a man aged 18 to 30 in good health and CMV-seronegative.

V gene TRBV7-2 combines with J gene TRBJ1-5, with 8 bases matching TRBD1. The CDR3 runs 16 residues. V lost 5 bases to trimming and J lost 1 base; unmatched junction nucleotides: 7. Germline V gene sequence: CDR1 SGHTA, CDR2 FQGNSA. The CDR3 loop reads CASSPWTGISNQPQHF. CDR3 in DNA: TGTGCCAGCAGCCCATGGACAGGGATAAGCAATCAGCCCCAGCATTTT. The variable domain in full, with the rest retrieved from reference TRBV7-2 and TRBJ1-5, is GAGVSQSPSNKVTEKGKDVELRCDPISGHTALYWYRQSLGQGLEFLIYFQGNSAPDKSGLPSDRFSAERTGGSVSTLTIQRTQQEDSAVYLCASSPWTGISNQPQHFGDGTRLSIL.

The chain couples TRBV5-1 to TRBJ2-7, with 9 bases aligning to TRBD2. The CDR3 contains 15 residues. CDR1 SGHRS and CDR2 YFSETQ come from the germline V gene. The V gene end was trimmed by 0 bases and the J gene end by 6 bases; junction bases not matched to a gene: 7. The CDR3 nucleotides are TGCGCCAGCAGCTTGGAAGGACTAGCGTTCTCCGAGCAGTACTTC. Translated, it gives CASSLEGLAFSEQYF.

V is TRBV4-1 and J is TRBJ2-7; D is possibly TRBD1 (5 bases). CDR1 MGHRA and CDR2 YSYEKL come from the germline V gene. The CDR3 is 14 residues long. Trimming took off 1 base at V and 2 bases at J, with 9 bases between the two ends. The CDR3 region is CASSQAARAYEQYF. DNA of the CDR3: TGCGCCAGCAGCCAAGCCGCCAGGGCCTACGAGCAGTACTTC.

This sequence joins TRBV7-8 and TRBJ2-7; D may be TRBD2 (6 bases). V lost 4 bases and J 4 bases, leaving 23 bases between the germline ends. Germline-derived CDR1 and CDR2 are SGHVS and FQNEAQ. The CDR3 extends over 17 amino acids. The CDR3 DNA reads as TGTGCCAGCAGCTCTTTTAGGACTGCCGGAGGGATGTACGAGCAGTACTTC. As protein: CASSSFRTAGGMYEQYF. The full variable domain, with the rest looked up from reference TRBV7-8 and TRBJ2-7, is GAGVSQSPRYKVAKRGQDVALRCDPISGHVSLFWYQQALGQGPEFLTYFQNEAQLDKSGLPSDRFFAERPEGSVSTLKIQRTQQEDSAVYLCASSSFRTAGGMYEQYFGPGTRLTVT.

Here the CDR3 DNA reads TGTGCCAGCAGCCTCAGGACAGGAAGCACAGATACGCAGTATTTT. It codes for CASSLRTGSTDTQYF. This chain links TRBV9 with TRBJ2-3, with 7 bases fitting TRBD1. The trim removed 4 bases at V and 0 bases at J, leaving 5 bases unmatched. Per germline, CDR1 SGDLS and CDR2 YYNGEE. The length of the CDR3 is 15 residues.

V is TRBV5-4 and J is TRBJ2-3; D ambiguous. Trimming took 2 bases from V and 0 from J, leaving 13 bases between them. Germline V gene sequence: CDR1 SGHNT, CDR2 YYREEE (reference sequence). The CDR3 consists of 16 residues. Here the CDR3 DNA reads TGTGCCAGCAGCTTTCGACGGAGCACTAGCACAGATACGCAGTATTTT. It yields the protein CASSFRRSTSTDTQYF.

The chain recombines TRBV9 with TRBJ1-1, with TRBD1 matching 7 bases. This CDR3 contains 15 residues. V was clipped by 0 bases and J by 11 bases; unmatched bases: 13. The germline V gene has CDR1 SGDLS and CDR2 YYNGEE. CDR3 DNA: TGTGCCAGCAGCGTAGGGGACAGAGATACCTTGGGGGCTTTCTTT. It yields the protein CASSVGDRDTLGAFF.

The chain recombines TRBV9 with TRBJ2-7, with TRBD1 matching over 7 bases. The CDR3 runs 14 residues. J gave up 3 bases and V 4 bases, and 7 bases lay outside the gene matches. Germline CDR1 reads SGDLS; CDR2 reads YYNGEE. The CDR3 region has the DNA TGTGCCAGCAGCACCCTGACAGGGAACTACGAGCAGTACTTC. Protein product: CASSTLTGNYEQYF.

The chain recombines TRBV2 with TRBJ1-1; 7 bases are a match to TRBD1. The CDR3 runs 17 residues. Germline V lookup: CDR1 SNHLY, CDR2 FYNNEI. Trimming removed 6 bases from V and 0 bases from J; junction bases left unmatched: 13. Here the CDR3 reads CASRPSPKQGLNTEAFF. The CDR3 coding sequence is TGTGCCAGCAGACCAAGCCCGAAACAGGGGCTGAACACTGAAGCTTTCTTT.

A word on this clone: The junction shows a germline mismatch at one end, possibly a read error. The V gene is TRBV7-7, the J gene TRBJ1-1; D gene ambiguous. Germline V gene lookup returns CDR1 SSHAT and CDR2 FNYEAQ (reference sequence). The CDR3 runs 13 residues. CDR3 sequence reads: CASSPTMNTEAFF. CDR3 bases: TGTGCTAGCAGCCCTACGATGAACACTGAAGCTTTCTTT.

This rearrangement joins TRBV2 to TRBJ2-3; D may be TRBD1 (5 bases). The germline V and J ends were trimmed by 9 bases and 3 bases, with 19 bases remaining between them. The CDR3 covers 15 residues. Germline loops: CDR1 SNHLY, CDR2 FYNNEI. Here the CDR3 DNA reads TGTGCCAGACCTCTTTTGGAACAGGAGACAGATACGCAGTATTTT. Amino acids: CARPLLEQETDTQYF.

This sequence joins TRBV28 and TRBJ2-7; D possibly corresponds to TRBD2 (6 bases). This CDR3 region has 13 residues. V shed 7 bases and J shed 6 bases, with 16 bases lying between them. Germline loops: CDR1 MDHEN, CDR2 SYDVKM. CDR3 in DNA: TGTGCCAGCACCCGGGAGAGGCCCCGCGAGCAGTACTTC. Translation: CASTRERPREQYF. Combining the CDR3 with reference TRBV28 and TRBJ2-7 gives the whole variable domain DVKVTQSSRYLVKRTGEKVFLECVQDMDHENMFWYRQDPGLGLRLIYFSYDVKMKEKGDIPEGYSVSREKKERFSLILESASTNQTSMYLCASTRERPREQYFGPGTRLTVT.

The chain couples TRBV11-2 to TRBJ1-1, with a tentative D call TRBD1 (6 bases). CDR3 length: 13 residues. Germline lookup yields CDR1 SGHAT and CDR2 FQNNGV. Between the trimmed V and J ends, which lost 5 bases and 6 bases, there was a span of 13 bases. This CDR3 is CASSLRGRAEAFF. The CDR3 DNA is TGTGCCAGCAGCCTGAGGGGGAGGGCTGAAGCTTTCTTT.

This chain links TRBV6-4 with TRBJ2-1; tentatively, D is TRBD2 (6 bases). Per the germline V gene, CDR1 is MRHNA and CDR2 is SNTAGT. The CDR3 has 14 amino acids. The V gene lost 4 bases and the J gene lost 5 bases, with 12 bases spanning the gap. As DNA, the CDR3 is TGTGCCAGCAGTGTATTGGCGGGGAACAATGAGCAGTTCTTC. Its translation: CASSVLAGNNEQFF.

The chain joins TRBV5-1 to TRBJ1-1; 7 positions match TRBD1. The V segment lost 0 bases and the J segment 4 bases; nucleotides outside the gene matches: 6. Germline CDR1 is SGHRS and CDR2 is YFSETQ. This CDR3 has 15 residues. DNA of the CDR3: TGCGCCAGCAGCTTGGCGGCGACAGGGACCACTGAAGCTTTCTTT. Translation gives CASSLAATGTTEAFF.

The chain carries TRBV6-6 and TRBJ2-7, with D possibly matching TRBD1 (6 bases). The CDR3 runs to 16 residues. Between the trimmed V and J ends, which lost 2 bases and 0 bases, there was a span of 14 bases. Germline assignment: CDR1 MNHNY and CDR2 SVGAGI (reference sequence). CDR3 sequence reads: CASSYLTGPSSYEQYF. For the CDR3, the DNA is TGTGCCAGCAGTTACCTGACAGGACCGAGCTCCTACGAGCAGTACTTC.

The chain is built from TRBV7-3 and TRBJ1-1, with 7 bases matching TRBD1. This CDR3 comprises 14 residues. The V segment lost 1 base and the J segment 4 bases; nucleotides outside the gene matches: 3. CDR1 and CDR2 from the germline V gene are SGHTA and FQGTGA. This CDR3 is CASSLKRTGTEAFF. In nucleotides, the CDR3 is TGTGCCAGCAGCTTAAAGAGGACAGGCACTGAAGCTTTCTTT. The variable domain in full, with the rest retrieved from reference TRBV7-3 and TRBJ1-1, is GAGVSQTPSNKVTEKGKYVELRCDPISGHTALYWYRQSLGQGPEFLIYFQGTGAADDSGLPNDRFFAVRPEGSVSTLKIQRTERGDSAVYLCASSLKRTGTEAFFGQGTRLTVV.

This chain links TRBV5-4 with TRBJ2-7; the D gene is possibly TRBD2 (5 bases). The CDR3 runs to 14 residues. V was pared by 3 bases and J by 3 bases, with 13 bases between. Germline V gene sequence: CDR1 SGHNT, CDR2 YYREEE (reference sequence). CDR3 in amino acids: CASSYVGMSYEQYF. The CDR3 coding sequence is TGTGCCAGCAGCTACGTCGGGATGAGCTACGAGCAGTACTTC.

The chain employs TRBV27 and TRBJ1-1; D unclear. V lost 10 bases to trimming and J lost 4 bases, with 28 bases between them. CDR3 size: 17 residues. Germline loops: CDR1 MNHEY, CDR2 SMNVEV (reference sequence). The CDR3 bases are TGTGCCACCAAGAGGGAGGGTCTAATCGATAGTGGCACTGAAGCTTTCTTT. This translates into CATKREGLIDSGTEAFF.

The rearrangement uses TRBV6-5 and TRBJ1-4, with D possibly TRBD1 on 5 matching bases. There are 12 residues in the CDR3. Deletions cut 6 bases from V and 8 bases from J, with 10 bases between. Germline CDR1 reads MNHEY; CDR2 reads SVGAGI. The CDR3 protein is CASSRRGEKLFF. CDR3 nucleotides: TGTGCCAGCAGCCGACGGGGGGAAAAACTGTTTTTT.

Points on this clone: Other DNA sequences from this sample encode an identical CDR3 as well. The V gene is TRBV11-2, the J gene TRBJ2-1, with a tentative D call TRBD2 (5 bases). Germline assignment: CDR1 SGHAT and CDR2 FQNNGV. The CDR3 has 12 residues. The ends were cut back, 4 bases at V and 6 bases at J, with 7 bases in the middle. The CDR3 coding sequence is TGTGCCAGCAGCTCAGGAGGCAATGAGCAGTTCTTC. Translating it yields CASSSGGNEQFF. Drawing the rest from reference TRBV11-2 and TRBJ2-1, the complete variable domain is EAGVAQSPRYKIIEKRQSVAFWCNPISGHATLYWYQQILGQGPKLLIQFQNNGVVDDSQLPKDRFSAERLKGVDSTLKIQPAKLEDSAVYLCASSSGGNEQFFGPGTRLTVL.

The V gene is TRBV27, the J gene TRBJ1-1; 9 positions match TRBD1. This CDR3 is built from 13 residues. V gave up 7 bases and J gave up 10 bases; unmatched junction bases: 10. Germline V gene data show CDR1 as MNHEY and CDR2 as SMNVEV (reference sequence). The CDR3 sequence: CASTAGGQGRAFF. As DNA, the CDR3 is TGTGCCAGCACCGCGGGGGGACAGGGCAGAGCTTTCTTT.

The chain is built from TRBV10-3 and TRBJ2-1, with D perhaps matching TRBD1 (6 bases). The ends were cut back, 6 bases at V and 4 bases at J, with 16 bases in the middle. The germline CDR1 and CDR2 sequences are ENHRY and SYGVKD. The CDR3 runs to 15 residues. CDR3 residues: CAIREGLQGYNEQFF. CDR3 bases: TGTGCCATCAGGGAAGGACTGCAGGGGTACAATGAGCAGTTCTTC.

The chain uses TRBV10-2 and TRBJ2-7; 14 positions match TRBD2. Trimming removed 7 bases from V and 6 bases from J; junction bases left unmatched: 2. The CDR3 runs 13 residues. The germline CDR1 and CDR2 sequences are WSHSY and SAAADI. In DNA, the CDR3 is TGCGCCAGCATGGGACTAGCGGGAGCCGAGCAGTACTTC. Translation gives CASMGLAGAEQYF.

The chain joins TRBV5-1 to TRBJ2-7; D may be TRBD1 (5 bases). This CDR3 is built from 14 residues. Germline-derived CDR1 and CDR2 are SGHRS and YFSETQ. With 0 bases removed from V and 4 bases from J, the gap between germline ends came to 11 bases. The CDR3: CASSLGQGRYEQYF. In nucleotides, the CDR3 is TGCGCCAGCAGCTTGGGTCAGGGTAGATACGAGCAGTACTTC.

The chain links TRBV25-1 to TRBJ2-3; 11 nucleotides match TRBD2. The trim removed 2 bases at V and 5 bases at J, leaving 9 bases unmatched. This CDR3 has 17 residues. From germline, CDR1 is MGHDK and CDR2 SYGVNS. CDR3 amino acids: CASSETGTSGTGDTQYF. CDR3 in DNA: TGTGCCAGCAGTGAAACAGGGACTAGCGGTACGGGAGATACGCAGTATTTT.

V gene TRBV2 combines with J gene TRBJ2-7; 7 positions agree with TRBD1. J gave up 0 bases and V 4 bases, and 6 bases lay outside the gene matches. The germline V gene encodes CDR1 SNHLY and CDR2 FYNNEI. The CDR3 totals 15 residues. CDR3 DNA: TGTGCCAGCAGTGGGGGGACAGTCACCTCCTACGAGCAGTACTTC. This gives the protein CASSGGTVTSYEQYF.

The gene calls are TRBV14 and TRBJ1-2; possibly TRBD1 for D (5 bases). Germline V CDR1 and CDR2: SGHDN, FVKESK. The CDR3 consists of 14 residues. The V gene lost 4 bases and the J gene lost 3 bases, with 12 bases spanning the gap. Written as DNA, the CDR3 is TGTGCCAGCAGCCGTCCAGGGTCGGACTATGGCTACACCTTC. Amino acid sequence: CASSRPGSDYGYTF.